The present TCR beta chain was sequenced within a study of blood T cell repertoires in COVID-19 (dated by TCRdb to the early 2020s). Study-wide context: The collaborator samples originated in the United States, Italy and Spain and spanned the acute and convalescent phases of COVID-19. The prospective study material was composed of cDNA or gDNA derived from T cells, B-cell-depleted T cells, or PBMCs. The dataset comprised deeply sampled blood TCRbeta repertoires from subjects exposed to, actively infected with, or recovered from COVID-19. The repertoires were released in a freely available public database intended as a resource for research on the immune response to SARS-CoV-2. The samples were drawn from the first 160 participants of the ongoing ImmuneRACE study and from 1,200 or so subjects provided by 6 global collaborators. The sample metadata nearly always contained a de-identified subject ID, COVID-19 status, age in years and sex. Where HLA class I and class II types were available, the types were taken from metadata supplied by the sample provider, not from assay-based typing.

The research as a whole found: How much clinical and demographic metadata was included differed by source and by participant, and the metadata was provided uncurated.

TCRbeta CDR3 regions were amplified from genomic DNA using the immunoSEQ Assay, a bias-controlled multiplex PCR. The paper's processing steps were these. The number of nucleated cells in each sample was estimated from the amplification of reference gene primers within the assay. Sequence reads were collapsed and filtered to measure the absolute abundance of every unique TCRbeta CDR3 rearrangement. For each sample, productive Simpson clonality was calculated as the square root of Simpson's diversity index over productive rearrangements. TCRdb provides this immuneACCESS table in a form limited to in-frame rearrangements. Some clones are lacking; in checked studies, under half of them reflect an unresolved V gene, and why the rest are absent is not known. The DNA was the basis for D and trimming; V, J and clone size are from that table. For this sample there are approximately 71,000 clones; just over 90% appear just once. Around 5% of the sample comes from the top ten.

A remark on this clone: Which antigen it targets is not known. The sample holds no much larger clone one base away, and base qualities are not on file. Other DNA sequences in the sample encode the same CDR3.

The CDR3 holds 15 amino acids from the cysteine to the phenylalanine. The kept DNA is CDR3 alone, 45 bases in frame from the first base. The germline V gene yields SGHAT for CDR1 and FQNNGV for CDR2. V trim: 1 base; J trim: 4 bases; unmatched bases: 5. Collaborating institutions collected whole blood in K2EDTA tubes following their own protocols. Collaborator samples were shipped for TCRbeta analysis as frozen whole blood, isolated PBMCs, or DNA extracted from either sample type. The receptor was derived from a woman aged 18-29 years with acute or convalescent COVID-19. Sequenced: peripheral blood. The chain couples TRBV11-2 to TRBJ2-3; TRBD2 aligns with 7 central bases. Read as DNA, the sequence is TGTGCCAGCAGCTTAGTGGCGGGAGACTCAGATACGCAGTATTTT. Its translation reads: CASSLVAGDSDTQYF.